The 21 T cell receptor beta chains below all came from one sample that was sequenced in a study of blood T cells in healthy people across ages. A second about 6 to 11 cycle PCR used barcoded and J-beta primers. TCRdb redid the calling of the 5' RACE reads with MiXCR, one entry per CDR3 protein. The data show 750,000 to 1,000,000 distinct CDR3 sequences, about 29% seen once. The sample was also reused in another study, on T cells of mothers and their children.

The sequencing sample was made of blood. The receptors derive from a woman aged 40 to 50 in good health.

This clonotype was recorded many times. The chain couples TRBV5-1 to TRBJ2-7; 8 nucleotides line up with TRBD1. V dropped 3 bases and J dropped 3; count of bases not matched to a gene: 8. Germline V lookup: CDR1 SGHRS, CDR2 YFSETQ. CDR3 size: 15 residues. Here the CDR3 reads CASSWGQGASYEQYF. CDR3 bases: TGCGCCAGCAGCTGGGGCCAGGGGGCAAGCTACGAGCAGTACTTC.

The sample holds a few counts of this clonotype. The V call is TRBV12-3 or TRBV12-4, the J call TRBJ1-4; 8 nucleotides align to TRBD1. V lost 5 bases and J lost 4; bases outside the gene matches: 3. This CDR3 has 14 residues. CDR3 bases: TGTGCCAGCAGTGGGACAGGATATAATGAAAAACTGTTTTTT. It translates to CASSGTGYNEKLFF.

This clonotype turned up a few times. V is TRBV15 and J is TRBJ2-5; 8 nucleotides line up with TRBD1. V trimming: 3 bases; J trimming: 7 bases; junction bases outside the gene matches: 7. This CDR3 comprises 14 residues. In germline, CDR1 is LNHNV, CDR2 YYDKDF (reference sequence). The CDR3 sequence is CATSSRTGRGTQYF. The CDR3 DNA sequence: TGTGCCACCAGCAGTAGGACAGGGCGAGGGACCCAGTACTTC. Combining the CDR3 with reference TRBV15 and TRBJ2-5 gives the whole variable domain DAMVIQNPRYQVTQFGKPVTLSCSQTLNHNVMYWYQQKSSQAPKLLFHYYDKDFNNEADTPDNFQSRRPNTSFCFLDIRSPGLGDTAMYLCATSSRTGRGTQYFGPGTRLLVL.

The CDR3 sequence is CASSQGGTLTNTGELFF. CDR3 nucleotide sequence: TGTGCCAGCAGCCAAGGGGGGACTCTAACGAACACCGGGGAGCTGTTTTTT. The chain has TRBV3-1 and TRBJ2-2; possible D gene TRBD2, 6 bases. Trimming cost V 1 base and J 0 bases, with 12 bases left between them. The CDR3 is 17 amino acids. Germline V gene lookup returns CDR1 LGHDT and CDR2 YNNKEL (reference sequence).

Regarding this clonotype: A much larger clone differs by one base, so this may be a read error. The chain recombines TRBV5-5 with TRBJ2-1; maybe TRBD2 (6 bases). V lost 6 bases and J 13 bases, leaving 20 bases between the germline ends. From germline, CDR1 is SGHKS and CDR2 YYEKEE (reference sequence). The CDR3 consists of 13 residues. The CDR3 region is CASTWGLQETQFF. Written as DNA, the CDR3 is TGTGCCAGCACTTGGGGACTTCAAGAGACCCAGTTCTTC.

The chain uses TRBV24-1 and TRBJ1-2; D is unresolved. The CDR3 is 14 residues long. The V gene's germline CDR1 is KGHDR and CDR2 SFDVKD. V dropped 2 bases and J dropped 6 bases, with 12 bases sitting between them. The CDR3 nucleotides read TGTGCCACCAGTGATTCCTTGGCGGGAAATGGCTACACCTTC. Its protein is CATSDSLAGNGYTF.

This chain connects TRBV7-2 to TRBJ2-2, with a possible D match to TRBD1 (8 bases). CDR1 is SGHTA and CDR2 is FQGNSA in the germline V gene. CDR3 length: 16 residues. The V end was cut by 2 bases, the J end by 6 bases, with 16 bases between. CDR3 DNA sequence: TGTGCCAGCAGCTTAAACAGGGGGGGTTGGTCCGGGGAGCTGTTTTTT. As protein: CASSLNRGGWSGELFF.

This clonotype has just a few counts. CDR3 amino acids: CASSQTGGVQPQHF. For the CDR3, the DNA is TGTGCCAGCAGCCAAACGGGGGGCGTTCAGCCCCAGCATTTT. The chain joins TRBV12-3 or TRBV12-4 to TRBJ1-5; D may be TRBD1 (6 bases). Trimming stripped 6 bases from V and 6 bases from J, with 15 bases between. The CDR3 is 14 amino acids.

The chain joins TRBV15 to TRBJ1-1; D remains ambiguous. With 5 bases removed from V and 10 bases from J, the gap between germline ends came to 23 bases. CDR1 is LNHNV and CDR2 is YYDKDF in the germline V gene (reference sequence). The CDR3 loop spans 15 amino acids. The CDR3 is CATSSPSNRLRGAFF. The CDR3 nucleotides are TGTGCCACCAGCTCCCCCTCGAACCGGCTCAGAGGAGCTTTCTTT. Drawing the rest from reference TRBV15 and TRBJ1-1, the complete variable domain is DAMVIQNPRYQVTQFGKPVTLSCSQTLNHNVMYWYQQKSSQAPKLLFHYYDKDFNNEADTPDNFQSRRPNTSFCFLDIRSPGLGDTAMYLCATSSPSNRLRGAFFGQGTRLTVV.

In this sample, this clonotype turned up a few times. The chain couples TRBV3-1 to TRBJ2-1; D perhaps matches TRBD2 (7 bases). V dropped 0 bases and J dropped 3 bases, with 12 bases sitting between them. The length of the CDR3 is 16 residues. CDR1 LGHDT and CDR2 YNNKEL come from the germline V gene (reference sequence). As DNA, the CDR3 is TGTGCCAGCAGCCAAGATCCGGGGGGCCACTACAATGAGCAGTTCTTC. It yields the protein CASSQDPGGHYNEQFF.

The gene calls are TRBV4-1 and TRBJ2-3, with D perhaps TRBD2 (5 bases). Germline CDR1 reads MGHRA; CDR2 reads YSYEKL. Trimming removed 3 bases at V and 11 bases at J, with 15 bases between. The CDR3 consists of 13 residues. As DNA, the CDR3 is TGCGCCAGCAGCCAGGCTAGCCTATCTGAGCAGTATTTT. This gives the protein CASSQASLSEQYF.

The J gene is TRBJ1-1, the V gene TRBV7-9, with D unresolved. The germline gives CDR1 SEHNR, CDR2 FQNEAQ (reference sequence). The length of the CDR3 is 10 residues. V lost 1 base and J lost 11, with 5 bases in between. The CDR3 sequence: CASSLEEAFF. For the CDR3, the DNA is TGTGCCAGCAGCTTAGAAGAGGCTTTCTTT.

This clonotype was detected only a few times. The chain combines TRBV20-1 with TRBJ1-1, with unresolved D. The CDR3 is 14 amino acids. Per the germline V gene, CDR1 is DFQATT and CDR2 is SNEGSKA (reference sequence). The V end lost 3 bases, the J end lost 1 base, and 12 bases lay between the germline ends. The CDR3 sequence is CSASATWRNTEAFF. Here the CDR3 DNA reads TGCAGTGCTAGTGCCACCTGGAGGAACACTGAAGCTTTCTTT.

Ten or more counts support this clonotype. The chain carries TRBV4-3 and TRBJ2-3; D is unresolved. CDR1 is LGHNA, CDR2 YSLEER, per germline. The CDR3 contains 13 residues. Deletions cut 1 base from V and 6 bases from J, with 8 bases between. The CDR3 nucleotides are TGCGCCAGCAGCCAAGGACCGTACGATACGCAGTATTTT. Translation gives CASSQGPYDTQYF.

The chain combines TRBV5-5 with TRBJ2-3, with 8 bases identical to TRBD1. With 5 bases clipped from V and 4 bases from J, the junction kept 9 bases outside the gene matches. CDR3 length equals 15 residues. The germline V gene has CDR1 SGHKS and CDR2 YYEKEE (reference sequence). CDR3: CASSPGQVIPDTQYF. Written as DNA, the CDR3 is TGTGCCAGCAGTCCGGGACAGGTGATACCAGATACGCAGTATTTT. Drawing the rest from reference TRBV5-5 and TRBJ2-3, the complete variable domain is DAGVTQSPTHLIKTRGQQVTLRCSPISGHKSVSWYQQVLGQGPQFIFQYYEKEERGRGNFPDRFSARQFPNYSSELNVNALLLGDSALYLCASSPGQVIPDTQYFGPGTRLTVL.

Note on this clonotype: One base away lies a much larger clone, so this may be a sequencing read error. The chain uses TRBV6-1 and TRBJ2-6; 8 nucleotides agree with TRBD1. J gave up 0 bases and V 6 bases, and 10 bases lay outside the gene matches. The CDR3 has 18 amino acids. The V gene's germline CDR1 is MNHNS and CDR2 SASEGT. The CDR3 sequence: CASRARGQGPSGANVLTF. As DNA, the CDR3 is TGTGCCAGCAGGGCTAGAGGACAGGGCCCCTCTGGGGCCAACGTCCTGACTTTC.

The V gene is TRBV27, the J gene TRBJ1-1; D remains ambiguous. Germline assignment: CDR1 MNHEY and CDR2 SMNVEV (reference sequence). V lost 0 bases and J 1 base, leaving 6 bases between the germline ends. CDR3 length equals 14 residues. The CDR3 DNA reads as TGTGCCAGCAGTTTATCGTGGGGGAACACTGAAGCTTTCTTT. It encodes CASSLSWGNTEAFF.

This chain links TRBV27 with TRBJ1-1, with 7 bases identical to TRBD1. The V gene end was trimmed by 6 bases and the J gene end by 0 bases; junction bases not matched to a gene: 10. The CDR3 is 16 amino acids. Germline lookup yields CDR1 MNHEY and CDR2 SMNVEV (reference sequence). CDR3 nucleotides: TGTGCCAGCAGACCCGACAGGGTTTCGATGAACACTGAAGCTTTCTTT. Its translation is CASRPDRVSMNTEAFF.

The chain carries TRBV7-2 and TRBJ1-1; D is undetermined. The CDR3 spans 15 residues. Trimming stripped 3 bases from V and 1 base from J, with 12 bases between. Germline values: CDR1 SGHTA, CDR2 FQGNSA. CDR3 bases: TGTACCAGCAGCTTGTTGGGAGCTACGAACACTGAAGCTTTCTTT. Encoded protein: CTSSLLGATNTEAFF.

A few counts support this clonotype. The junction departs from the called germline gene at one end, perhaps through a read error. The V call is TRBV27, the J call TRBJ1-5; D perhaps matches TRBD1 (6 bases). Germline V gene lookup returns CDR1 MNHEY and CDR2 SMNVEV (reference sequence). The CDR3 length is 13 residues. In nucleotides, the CDR3 is TGTGCCTGCAGTCCGACAGGAAATCAGCCCCAGCATTTT. It encodes CACSPTGNQPQHF.

The gene calls are TRBV12-3 or TRBV12-4 and TRBJ1-3; D not certain. The V gene lost 5 bases and the J gene lost 0 bases, with 8 bases spanning the gap. The CDR3 extends over 14 amino acids. The CDR3, as DNA: TGTGCCAGCAGTCCCTCCCGCTCTGGAAACACCATATATTTT. Amino acids: CASSPSRSGNTIYF.